A selection of T cell receptor beta chains follows, all from one sample in a study of blood T cell repertoires in COVID-19. Measured with immunoSEQ multiplex PCR; TCRdb has only the in-frame clones, and not every one. The sample contains about 100,000 clones, approximately 92% of which appear only once. The source material was peripheral blood. The source is a man between 50 and 59 years old with active COVID-19. The CDR3 runs from the conserved cysteine through the conserved F or W. A D gene is named only where the DNA matches it firmly. For some rows the clone size is stated as once, few or many, or as a class when expanded; others skip it.

size,V,D,J,DNA,CDR3
NA,TRBV7-9,TRBD1,TRBJ1-6,TGTGCCAGCAGCTTAGGTTCCGGGGACAGGGGGGTCTCACCCCTCCACTTT,CASSLGSGDRGVSPLHF
NA,TRBV6-5,NA,TRBJ2-3,TGTGCCACCCGAAGTGCGGGGATGGGCAAAGATACGCAGTATTTT,CATRSAGMGKDTQYF
NA,TRBV30,TRBD1,TRBJ2-5,TGTGCCTCACAATCCAGGGGGCGGGAGACCCAGTACTTC,CASQSRGRETQYF
NA,TRBV28,NA,TRBJ1-1,TGTGCCAGTCTCGCCCGGGGGGGTACGAACACTGAAGCTTTCTTT,CASLARGGTNTEAFF
NA,TRBV5-6,NA,TRBJ1-1,TGTGCCAGCAGCCGGGTTCTTGTCCCTGAAGCTTTCTTT,CASSRVLVPEAFF
NA,TRBV27,TRBD2,TRBJ2-1,TGTGCCAGCAGTCGGGGGGGAACGTACAATGAGCAGTTCTTC,CASSRGGTYNEQFF
NA,TRBV6-1,TRBD2,TRBJ2-2,TGTGCCAGCAGTGCACTTAGCGGGAGGAACACCGGGGAGCTGTTTTTT,CASSALSGRNTGELFF
NA,TRBV29-1,NA,TRBJ1-2,TGCAGCGTCGTTTACCCCGGCCCCGCGGTCGGCTATGGCTACACCTTC,CSVVYPGPAVGYGYTF
NA,TRBV18,NA,TRBJ1-2,TGTGCCAGCTCACCCCCGGGGGGTCTACCTAACTATGGCTACACCTTC,CASSPPGGLPNYGYTF
NA,TRBV3-1/TRBV3-2,TRBD2,TRBJ2-1,TGTGCCAGCGGCGGGACTAGCGCACACAATGAGCAGTTCTTC,CASGGTSAHNEQFF
NA,TRBV7-9,NA,TRBJ2-7,TGTGCCAGCAGCAGGGCCGTCTACGAGCAGTACTTC,CASSRAVYEQYF
NA,TRBV10-2,NA,TRBJ1-1,TGCGCCAGCAGTGACTTACACAGCCTTGAAGCTTTCTTT,CASSDLHSLEAFF
NA,TRBV19,TRBD1,TRBJ1-3,TGTGCCAGTAACACAGGGGACGGAAACACCATATATTTT,CASNTGDGNTIYF
NA,TRBV28,NA,TRBJ1-1,TGTGCCAGCAGTTTAGGACGGGGGGCCGGGAACACTGAAGCTTTCTTT,CASSLGRGAGNTEAFF
NA,TRBV6-5,NA,TRBJ2-7,TGTGCCAGCAGTTACTTAGCGGCCGAGCAGTACTTC,CASSYLAAEQYF
NA,TRBV5-4,TRBD1,TRBJ1-6,TGTGCCAGCAGCGCGGACAGGGGGACTTCACCCCTCCACTTT,CASSADRGTSPLHF
NA,TRBV19,TRBD2,TRBJ2-3,TGTGCCAGTAGTCTAGCGGGAGGGCGCACAGATACGCAGTATTTT,CASSLAGGRTDTQYF
NA,TRBV5-1,NA,TRBJ2-3,TGCGCCAGCAGCTTGGTTCTTCGGGGGTCCGGCACAGATACGCAGTATTTT,CASSLVLRGSGTDTQYF
NA,TRBV7-9,TRBD1,TRBJ1-1,TGTGCCAGCAGCTTAGGGACAGGGGCCCCGAACACTGAAGCTTTCTTT,CASSLGTGAPNTEAFF
NA,TRBV30,NA,TRBJ1-4,TGTGCCTGGAGTGTAGGGGCAGCGGGTGGTATGTTTTTT,CAWSVGAAGGMFF
NA,TRBV11-2,TRBD1,TRBJ1-2,TGTGCCAGCAGCTTACAGACAGGGGGACTCTATGGCTACACCTTC,CASSLQTGGLYGYTF
NA,TRBV28,NA,TRBJ2-1,TGTGCCAGCAGTTCCGGAGGGGTCTATGAGCAGTTCTTC,CASSSGGVYEQFF
NA,TRBV27,TRBD1,TRBJ1-1,TGTGCCAGCACCGAACCGACAGGGCTTATTAGGAAAGCTTTCTTT,CASTEPTGLIRKAFF
once,TRBV6-5,TRBD1,TRBJ2-5,TGTGCCAGCACCACCGGGACAGCCACAGAGACCCAGTACTTC,CASTTGTATETQYF
once,TRBV6-5,TRBD1,TRBJ2-3,TGTGCCAGCAGGAGGACAGGGTTAGATACGCAGTATTTT,CASRRTGLDTQYF
NA,TRBV6-5,TRBD1,TRBJ1-3,TGTGCCAGCACATGGACAGGGACCAGGAACACCATATATTTT,CASTWTGTRNTIYF
NA,TRBV5-1,NA,TRBJ1-2,TGCGCCAGCAGCCTCGAGCAGACAAACTATGGCTACACCTTC,CASSLEQTNYGYTF
few,TRBV5-8,TRBD1,TRBJ1-5,TGTGCCAGCAGCTTGTTGGCGGGACAGGGGGATCAGCCCCAGCATTTT,CASSLLAGQGDQPQHF
NA,TRBV5-1,TRBD1,TRBJ2-2,TGCGCCAGCAGCCCGGGACAGGGCGGTTGGACCGGGGAGCTGTTTTTT,CASSPGQGGWTGELFF
NA,TRBV4-1,NA,TRBJ2-5,TGCGCCAGCAGCCAAGACCTGGGGAGCATGGGGACCCAGTACTTC,CASSQDLGSMGTQYF
NA,TRBV7-2,TRBD2,TRBJ2-1,TGTGCCAGCAGCTTATGGGAGCGAGCGGGAGGACCCCTTAAGTTCTTC,CASSLWERAGGPLKFF
NA,TRBV7-3,NA,TRBJ2-5,TGTGCCAGCAGTTTAGTAAACAGGGAGACCCAGTACTTC,CASSLVNRETQYF
once,TRBV9,NA,TRBJ2-7,TGTGCCAGCAGCACCGGTTGGAGGGGTTACGAGCAGTACTTC,CASSTGWRGYEQYF